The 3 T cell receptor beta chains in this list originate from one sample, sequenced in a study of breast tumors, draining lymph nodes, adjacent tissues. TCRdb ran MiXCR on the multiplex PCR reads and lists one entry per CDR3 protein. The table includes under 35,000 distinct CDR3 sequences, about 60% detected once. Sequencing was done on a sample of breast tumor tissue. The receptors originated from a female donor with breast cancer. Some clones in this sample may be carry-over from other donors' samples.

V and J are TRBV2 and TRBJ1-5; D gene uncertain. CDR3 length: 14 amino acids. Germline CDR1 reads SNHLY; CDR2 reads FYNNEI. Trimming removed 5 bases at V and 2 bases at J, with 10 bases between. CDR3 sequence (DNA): TGTGCCAGCAGTTGGGGTGAGGGCAATCAGCCCCAGCATTTT. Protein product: CASSWGEGNQPQHF.

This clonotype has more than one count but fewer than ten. The CDR3 DNA is TGCGCCAGCAGGGGGTCGGACTTCCACTCTGGAAACACCATATATTTT. This translates into CASRGSDFHSGNTIYF. This sequence joins TRBV10-2 and TRBJ1-3; D unclear. V dropped 6 bases and J dropped 0 bases, with 15 bases sitting between them. The V gene's germline CDR1 is WSHSY and CDR2 SAAADI. This CDR3 contains 16 residues.

The CDR3 sequence: CATSSSEAGRKLFF. DNA for the CDR3: TGTGCCACCAGCTCTTCCGAAGCAGGGCGGAAACTGTTTTTT. The V gene is TRBV15, the J gene TRBJ1-4, with a tentative D call TRBD1 (5 bases). The CDR3 contains 14 residues. Germline V CDR1 and CDR2: LNHNV, YYDKDF (reference sequence). V dropped 5 bases and J dropped 11 bases, with 18 bases sitting between them. Filled out from reference TRBV15 and TRBJ1-4, the complete variable domain reads DAMVIQNPRYQVTQFGKPVTLSCSQTLNHNVMYWYQQKSSQAPKLLFHYYDKDFNNEADTPDNFQSRRPNTSFCFLDIRSPGLGDTAMYLCATSSSEAGRKLFFGSGTQLSVL.